This TCR beta chain was identified in a study of early T cells in non-severe SARS-CoV-2 infection. As part of library construction, unique molecular identifiers were attached to individual cDNA molecules. MiXCR, run by TCRdb on the 5' RACE reads, gives a single entry per CDR3 protein. The data contain 43,000 or so distinct CDR3 sequences, around 7.8% of them singletons. The sample holds many counts of this clonotype. The receptor comes from an adult who was a healthcare worker with PCR-confirmed SARS-CoV-2 infection or an uninfected control (not recorded which). The specimen was whole blood.

The CDR3 nucleotides are TGTGCCAGCATTCTAATGAGGAGTCGGACACCCTATGGCTACACCTTC. This gives the protein CASILMRSRTPYGYTF. V usage is TRBV6-4 and J usage is TRBJ1-2; tentatively, D is TRBD1 (5 bases). The CDR3 sequence is 16 residues long. V was trimmed by 7 bases and J by 4 bases, leaving 22 bases between them. Germline V gene sequence: CDR1 MRHNA, CDR2 SNTAGT.